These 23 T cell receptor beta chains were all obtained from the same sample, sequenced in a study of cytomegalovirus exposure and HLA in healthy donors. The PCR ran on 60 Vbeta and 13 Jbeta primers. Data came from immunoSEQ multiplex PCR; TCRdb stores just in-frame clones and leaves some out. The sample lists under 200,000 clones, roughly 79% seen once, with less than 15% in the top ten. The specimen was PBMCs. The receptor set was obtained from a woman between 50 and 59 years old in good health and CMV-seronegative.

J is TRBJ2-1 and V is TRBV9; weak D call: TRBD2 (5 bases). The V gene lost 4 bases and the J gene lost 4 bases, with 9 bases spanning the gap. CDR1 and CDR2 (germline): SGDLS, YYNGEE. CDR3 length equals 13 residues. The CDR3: CASSLDLYNEQFF. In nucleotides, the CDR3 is TGTGCCAGCAGCCTGGACTTATACAATGAGCAGTTCTTC.

The CDR3 DNA follows: TGTGCCAGCAGTTCGACAGGGGTTGGGGCCAACGTCCTGACTTTC. Translation: CASSSTGVGANVLTF. This sequence joins TRBV28 and TRBJ2-6; TRBD1 agrees at 8 bases. The V gene end was trimmed by 4 bases and the J gene end by 3 bases; junction bases not matched to a gene: 2. CDR3 length: 15 residues. CDR1 is MDHEN and CDR2 is SYDVKM in the germline V gene.

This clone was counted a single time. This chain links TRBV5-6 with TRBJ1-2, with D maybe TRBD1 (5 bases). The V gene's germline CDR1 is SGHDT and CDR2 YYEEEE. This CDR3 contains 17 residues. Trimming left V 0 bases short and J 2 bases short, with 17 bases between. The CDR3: CASSLAEQGPHNYGYTF. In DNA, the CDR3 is TGTGCCAGCAGCTTGGCCGAGCAGGGCCCACACAACTATGGCTACACCTTC.

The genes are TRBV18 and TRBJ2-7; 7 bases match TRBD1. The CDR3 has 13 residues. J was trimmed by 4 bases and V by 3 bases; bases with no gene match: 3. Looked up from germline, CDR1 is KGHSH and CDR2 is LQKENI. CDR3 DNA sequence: TGTGCCAGCTCACCGGGACAGCGGTACGAGCAGTACTTC. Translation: CASSPGQRYEQYF.

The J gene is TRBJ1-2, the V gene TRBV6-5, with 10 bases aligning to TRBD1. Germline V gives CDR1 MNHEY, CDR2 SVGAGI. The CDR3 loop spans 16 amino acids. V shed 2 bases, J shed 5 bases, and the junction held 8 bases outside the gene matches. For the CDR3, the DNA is TGTGCCAGCAGTTACCGCAAGCCGGGACAGGGGTATGGCTACACCTTC. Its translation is CASSYRKPGQGYGYTF.

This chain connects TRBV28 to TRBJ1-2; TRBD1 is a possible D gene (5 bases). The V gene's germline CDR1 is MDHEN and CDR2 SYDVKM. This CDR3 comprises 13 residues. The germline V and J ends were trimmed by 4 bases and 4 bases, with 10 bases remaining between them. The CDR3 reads CASSYSGGYGYTF. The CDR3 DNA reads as TGTGCCAGCAGTTACTCCGGGGGCTATGGCTACACCTTC.

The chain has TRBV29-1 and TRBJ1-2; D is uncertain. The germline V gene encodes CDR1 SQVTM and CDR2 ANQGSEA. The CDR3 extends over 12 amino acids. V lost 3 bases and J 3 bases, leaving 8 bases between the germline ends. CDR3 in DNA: TGCAGCGTTGAGAACAGTGACTATGGCTACACCTTC. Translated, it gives CSVENSDYGYTF.

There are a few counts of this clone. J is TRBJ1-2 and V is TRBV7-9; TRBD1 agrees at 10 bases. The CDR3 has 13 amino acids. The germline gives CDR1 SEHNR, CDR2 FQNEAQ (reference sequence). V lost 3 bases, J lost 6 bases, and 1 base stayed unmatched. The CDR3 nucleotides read TGTGCCAGCAGCTTTGGACAGGGGGATGGCTACACCTTC. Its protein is CASSFGQGDGYTF.

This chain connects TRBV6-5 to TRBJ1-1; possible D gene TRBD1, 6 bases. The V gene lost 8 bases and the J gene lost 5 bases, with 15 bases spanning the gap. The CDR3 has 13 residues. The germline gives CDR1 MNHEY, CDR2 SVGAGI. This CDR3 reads CASGPGGGTEAFF. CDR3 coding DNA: TGTGCCAGCGGTCCGGGGGGCGGGACTGAAGCTTTCTTT.

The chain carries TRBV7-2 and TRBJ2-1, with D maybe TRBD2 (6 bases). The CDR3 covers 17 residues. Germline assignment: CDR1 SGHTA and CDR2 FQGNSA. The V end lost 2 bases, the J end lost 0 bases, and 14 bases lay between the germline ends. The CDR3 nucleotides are TGTGCCAGCAGCTTAACCCGGGCGGGAAGCTCCTACAATGAGCAGTTCTTC. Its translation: CASSLTRAGSSYNEQFF.

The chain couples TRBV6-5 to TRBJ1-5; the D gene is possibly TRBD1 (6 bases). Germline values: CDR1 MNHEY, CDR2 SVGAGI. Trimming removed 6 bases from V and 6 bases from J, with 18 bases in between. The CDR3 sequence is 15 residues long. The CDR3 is CASRPRQDGRQPQHF. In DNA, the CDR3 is TGTGCCAGCAGACCTAGACAGGATGGGCGTCAGCCCCAGCATTTT.

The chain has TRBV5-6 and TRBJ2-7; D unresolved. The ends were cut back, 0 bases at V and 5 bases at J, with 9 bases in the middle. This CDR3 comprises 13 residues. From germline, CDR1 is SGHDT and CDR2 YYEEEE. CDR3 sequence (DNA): TGTGCCAGCAGCTTGGTAGGCGGCGACGAGCAGTACTTC. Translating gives CASSLVGGDEQYF.

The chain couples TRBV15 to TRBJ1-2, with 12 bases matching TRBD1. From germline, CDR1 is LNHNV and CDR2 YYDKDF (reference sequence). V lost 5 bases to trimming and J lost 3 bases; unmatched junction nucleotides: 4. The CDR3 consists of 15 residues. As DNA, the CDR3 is TGTGCCACCAGCGGGGACAGGGGGCAAGACTATGGCTACACCTTC. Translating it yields CATSGDRGQDYGYTF.

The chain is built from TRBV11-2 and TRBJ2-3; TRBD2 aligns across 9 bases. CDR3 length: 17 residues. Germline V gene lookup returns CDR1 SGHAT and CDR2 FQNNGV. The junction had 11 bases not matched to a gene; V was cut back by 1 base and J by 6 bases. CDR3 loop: CASSLGPSGVGGDTQYF. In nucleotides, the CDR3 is TGTGCCAGCAGCTTAGGCCCTAGCGGGGTGGGTGGCGATACGCAGTATTTT.

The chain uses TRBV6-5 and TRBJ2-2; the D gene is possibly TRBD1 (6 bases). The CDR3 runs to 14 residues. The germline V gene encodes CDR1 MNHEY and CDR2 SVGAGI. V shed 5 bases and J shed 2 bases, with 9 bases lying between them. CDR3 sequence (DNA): TGTGCCAGCAGTCGGGACACAAACACCGGGGAGCTGTTTTTT. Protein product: CASSRDTNTGELFF.

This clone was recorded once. DNA for the CDR3: TGCGCCAGCAGCTTCCCCGACAGCCCCTACGAGCAGTACTTC. Its translation: CASSFPDSPYEQYF. The chain has TRBV5-1 and TRBJ2-7; tentatively, D is TRBD1 (5 bases). Germline CDR1 SGHRS, CDR2 YFSETQ. The CDR3 is made up of 14 amino acids. The V end lost 2 bases, the J end lost 2 bases, and 11 bases lay between the germline ends.

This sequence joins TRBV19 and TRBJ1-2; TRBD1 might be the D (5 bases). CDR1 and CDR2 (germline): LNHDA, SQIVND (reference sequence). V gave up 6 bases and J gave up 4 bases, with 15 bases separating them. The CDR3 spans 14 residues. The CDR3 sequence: CASRDRGAGYGYTF. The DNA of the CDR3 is TGTGCCAGTAGAGATAGGGGCGCCGGCTATGGCTACACCTTC. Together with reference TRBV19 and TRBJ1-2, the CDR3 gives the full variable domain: DGGITQSPKYLFRKEGQNVTLSCEQNLNHDAMYWYRQDPGQGLRLIYYSQIVNDFQKGDIAEGYSVSREKKESFPLTVTSAQKNPTAFYLCASRDRGAGYGYTFGSGTRLTVV.

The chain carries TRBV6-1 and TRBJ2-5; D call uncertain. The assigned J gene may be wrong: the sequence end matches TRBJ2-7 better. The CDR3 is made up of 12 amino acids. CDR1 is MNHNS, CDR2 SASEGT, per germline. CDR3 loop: CASITATYEQYF. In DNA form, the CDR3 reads TGTGCCAGCATAACAGCTACCTACGAGCAGTACTTC.

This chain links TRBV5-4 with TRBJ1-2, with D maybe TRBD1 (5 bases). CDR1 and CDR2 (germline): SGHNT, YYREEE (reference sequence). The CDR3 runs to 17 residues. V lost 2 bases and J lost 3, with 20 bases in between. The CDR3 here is CASSLGRDPGRDYGYTF. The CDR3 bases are TGTGCCAGCAGCTTAGGCCGGGACCCCGGGAGGGACTATGGCTACACCTTC.

CDR3 amino acids: CASSKDSRLARNEQFF. Here the CDR3 DNA reads TGTGCCAGCAGCAAAGATTCGCGACTAGCGAGGAATGAGCAGTTCTTC. This chain joins TRBV21-1 and TRBJ2-1; the table's D gene call, TRBD2, was not cross checked with the DNA. TRBV21-1 is flagged as a pseudogene. The CDR3 loop spans 16 amino acids.

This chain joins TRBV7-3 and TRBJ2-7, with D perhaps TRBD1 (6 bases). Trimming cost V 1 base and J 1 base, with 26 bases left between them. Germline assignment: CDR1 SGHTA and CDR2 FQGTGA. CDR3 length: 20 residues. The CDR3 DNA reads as TGTGCCAGCAGCTTAATGCCGATTGGCAGGGGCCTTCCCCAATCCTACGAGCAGTACTTC. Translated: CASSLMPIGRGLPQSYEQYF.

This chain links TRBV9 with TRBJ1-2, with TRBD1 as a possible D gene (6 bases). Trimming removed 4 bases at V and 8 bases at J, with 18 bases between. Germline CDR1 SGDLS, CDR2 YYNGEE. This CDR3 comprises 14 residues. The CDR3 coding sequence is TGTGCCAGCAGCCTCTCCGGGACACCTTGGGGCTACACCTTC. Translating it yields CASSLSGTPWGYTF.

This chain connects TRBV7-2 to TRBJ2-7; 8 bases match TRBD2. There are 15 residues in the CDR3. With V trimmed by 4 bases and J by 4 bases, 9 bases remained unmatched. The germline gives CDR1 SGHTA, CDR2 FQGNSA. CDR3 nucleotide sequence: TGTGCCAGCAGCTCTCAAGCGGGAGCTTCATACGAGCAGTACTTC. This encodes CASSSQAGASYEQYF.